Sequencing of this TCR beta chain was carried out in a study of OX40 agonist ivuxolimab in advanced cancers. The V segment lost 3 bases and the J segment 4 bases; nucleotides outside the gene matches: 9. The CDR3 covers 16 residues. CDR1 and CDR2 from the germline V gene are LNHDA and SQIVND (reference sequence). TCRdb keeps only in-frame clones here, not all; method: immunoSEQ multiplex PCR. In the table there are nearly 35,000 clones, approximately 90% of which are singletons. The receptor's source is an adult with an advanced solid tumor such as melanoma, head and neck, liver or kidney cancer. The sequencing here drew on CD4+ or CD8+ T cells sorted from blood, taken in a trial of the OX40 agonist ivuxolimab. The rearrangement joins TRBV19 to TRBJ1-5, with 7 bases matching TRBD1. CDR3 sequence (DNA): TGTGCCAGTAGTATCCCCAAGGGGGCAGCGAATCAGCCCCAGCATTTT. Residues: CASSIPKGAANQPQHF.